This is a list of T cell receptor beta chains from one sample in a study of OX40 agonist ivuxolimab in advanced cancers. The repertoire was sequenced with immunoSEQ multiplex PCR; TCRdb's copy has only in-frame clones and lacks some. The sample has over 25,000 clones, 88% seen once; the top ten hold under 70%. Source: CD4+ or CD8+ T cells sorted from blood, taken in a trial of the OX40 agonist ivuxolimab. Receptors originate from an adult with an advanced solid tumor such as melanoma, head and neck, liver or kidney cancer. Both conserved end residues are part of each CDR3. The D gene is left open where the match is weak. Clone size is given for some rows only: seen once, a few or many times, or a class if the clone is expanded.

>TRBV25-1|TRBJ2-7|TRBD1|-
CASSWTGTAYEQYF
TGTGCCAGCAGTTGGACAGGGACAGCCTACGAGCAGTACTTC
>TRBV21-1|TRBJ1-3|-|-
CASSKRVGRGHLDGNTIYF
TGTGCCAGCAGCAAAAGGGTGGGGAGGGGACACTTAGATGGAAACACCATATATTTT
>TRBV6-5|TRBJ2-7|TRBD2|once
CASSSLLGGDEQYF
TGTGCCAGCAGTTCGCTTCTGGGGGGGGACGAGCAGTACTTC
>TRBV10-3|TRBJ2-1|TRBD2|-
CAISESNSGGNYNEQFF
TGTGCCATCAGTGAGTCGAATAGCGGGGGTAACTACAATGAGCAGTTCTTC
>TRBV14|TRBJ2-6|-|-
CASSPEFSGANVLTF
TGTGCCAGCAGCCCAGAGTTCTCTGGGGCCAACGTCCTGACTTTC
>TRBV7-9|TRBJ1-2|TRBD1|-
CASSLENTGGSYGYTF
TGTGCCAGCAGCTTAGAAAATACAGGGGGCAGCTATGGCTACACCTTC
>TRBV9|TRBJ1-3|-|-
CASSVDGSKSSGNTIYF
TGTGCCAGCAGCGTAGATGGTTCGAAAAGCTCTGGAAACACCATATATTTT
>TRBV28|TRBJ2-3|TRBD2|-
CASSLTGGSTDTQYF
TGTGCCAGCAGTTTAACGGGGGGTAGCACAGATACGCAGTATTTT
>TRBV6-5|TRBJ1-4|-|-
CASSYSVGTTNEKLFF
TGTGCCAGCAGTTACTCGGTCGGGACGACTAATGAAAAACTGTTTTTT
>TRBV27|TRBJ2-7|TRBD1|-
CASRPGQGSEQYF
TGTGCCAGCAGACCGGGACAGGGTTCCGAGCAGTACTTC
>TRBV7-2|TRBJ2-5|TRBD2|-
CASSGRTSGEETQYF
TGTGCCAGCAGCGGGCGGACTAGCGGGGAAGAGACCCAGTACTTC
>TRBV12-5|TRBJ2-5|TRBD2|-
CASGAPAGETQYF
TGTGCTAGTGGTGCCCCAGCGGGGGAGACCCAGTACTTC
>TRBV7-9|TRBJ2-1|-|-
CASSTPVEQFF
TGTGCCAGCAGCACCCCGGTCGAGCAGTTCTTC
>TRBV7-3|TRBJ2-1|-|-
CASSANPGHEQFF
TGTGCCAGCAGCGCTAACCCCGGTCATGAGCAGTTCTTC
>TRBV6-5|TRBJ2-7|TRBD1|-
CASSITGTETYEQYF
TGTGCCAGCAGCATAACCGGGACAGAGACCTACGAGCAGTACTTC
>TRBV7-9|TRBJ2-7|TRBD2|-
CASTSTGGTHEQYF
TGTGCCAGCACCTCAACGGGGGGAACCCACGAGCAGTACTTC
>TRBV30|TRBJ2-2|-|-
CAGKWGQSTGELFF
TGTGCGGGAAAGTGGGGGCAGAGCACCGGGGAGCTGTTTTTT
>TRBV7-6|TRBJ2-3|TRBD1|-
CASSTGTGGHTQYF
TGTGCCAGCAGCACTGGGACAGGGGGTCATACGCAGTATTTT
>TRBV13|TRBJ1-2|-|-
CASSVPLGWGGDGYTF
TGTGCCAGCAGCGTTCCCCTAGGGTGGGGGGGCGATGGCTACACCTTC
>TRBV2|TRBJ2-3|TRBD2|-
CASRGLAGFTADTQYF
TGTGCCAGCAGGGGACTAGCGGGGTTTACGGCAGATACGCAGTATTTT
>TRBV11-2|TRBJ2-7|-|-
CASSFEEAYEQYF
TGTGCCAGCAGCTTCGAAGAGGCCTACGAGCAGTACTTC
>TRBV28|TRBJ1-2|-|-
CASSLRSTFSGYTF
TGTGCCAGCAGTTTACGGTCCACTTTTAGCGGCTACACCTTC
>TRBV10-2|TRBJ1-5|-|-
CASSESPRGPNQPQHF
TGCGCCAGCAGTGAGTCCCCTCGGGGGCCAAATCAGCCCCAGCATTTT
>TRBV30|TRBJ2-3|TRBD2|-
CAWGFGGDTDTQYF
TGTGCCTGGGGCTTCGGGGGGGATACAGATACGCAGTATTTT
>TRBV7-9|TRBJ2-2|-|-
CASSSSRDTQDETGELFF
TGTGCCAGCAGTTCCTCTCGGGACACCCAAGACGAGACCGGGGAGCTGTTTTTT
>TRBV6-4|TRBJ2-1|TRBD2|once
CASSGLAGVGEQFF
TGTGCCAGCAGTGGGCTAGCGGGGGTTGGTGAGCAGTTCTTC
>TRBV2|TRBJ2-2|-|-
CASSEGWNEAGELFF
TGTGCCAGCAGTGAAGGGTGGAACGAGGCCGGGGAGCTGTTTTTT